The sequence of this T cell receptor (beta chain) was determined in a study of cytomegalovirus exposure and HLA in healthy donors. In the PCR, 60 Vbeta and 13 Jbeta primers were used. Libraries were prepared by immunoSEQ multiplex PCR; TCRdb keeps only in-frame clonotypes and omits some of them. Of tens of thousands of clones listed, about 73% were seen once; the top ten hold around 9.7%. The J segment lost 4 bases and the V segment lost 7 bases, leaving 8 bases of the junction unmatched. This CDR3 is built from 14 residues. Looked up from germline, CDR1 is SNHLY and CDR2 is FYNNEI. The receptor comes from a woman aged 45-65 years in good health and CMV-seropositive. The sequenced sample consisted of PBMCs. V and J are TRBV2 and TRBJ2-7; TRBD2 matches 9 bases. The CDR3 sequence: CASKNAGGPYEQYF. CDR3 DNA sequence: TGTGCCAGCAAAAACGCGGGAGGGCCTTACGAGCAGTACTTC.